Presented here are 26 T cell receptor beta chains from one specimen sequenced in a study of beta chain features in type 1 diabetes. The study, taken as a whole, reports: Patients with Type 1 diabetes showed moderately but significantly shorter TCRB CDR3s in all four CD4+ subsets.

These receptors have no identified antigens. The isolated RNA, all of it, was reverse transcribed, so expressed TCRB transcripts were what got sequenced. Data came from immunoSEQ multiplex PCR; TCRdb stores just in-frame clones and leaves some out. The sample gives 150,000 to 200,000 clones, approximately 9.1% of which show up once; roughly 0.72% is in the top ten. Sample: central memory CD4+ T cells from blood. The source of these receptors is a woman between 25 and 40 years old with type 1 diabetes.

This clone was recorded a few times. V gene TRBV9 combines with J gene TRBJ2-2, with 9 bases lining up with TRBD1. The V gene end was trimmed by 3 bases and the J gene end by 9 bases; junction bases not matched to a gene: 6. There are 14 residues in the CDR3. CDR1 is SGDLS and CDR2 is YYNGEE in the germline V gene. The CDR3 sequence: CASSGGDRVRELFF. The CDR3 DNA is TGTGCCAGCAGCGGAGGGGACAGGGTTAGGGAGCTGTTTTTT.

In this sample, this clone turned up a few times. The CDR3 loop reads CASSLQGEDTQYF. As DNA, the CDR3 is TGCGCCAGCAGCCTCCAAGGGGAAGATACGCAGTATTTT. The V call is TRBV5-1, the J call TRBJ2-3; D might be TRBD1 (5 bases). V was clipped by 4 bases and J by 5 bases, with 11 bases between them. The CDR3 runs to 13 residues. Germline V gene lookup returns CDR1 SGHRS and CDR2 YFSETQ.

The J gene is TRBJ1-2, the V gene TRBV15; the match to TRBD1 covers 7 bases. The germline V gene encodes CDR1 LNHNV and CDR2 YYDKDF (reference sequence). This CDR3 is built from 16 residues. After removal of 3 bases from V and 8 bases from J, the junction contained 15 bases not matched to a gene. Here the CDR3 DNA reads TGTGCCACCAGCAGGAATTACAAGGGACAGCCGAAAGGCTACACCTTC. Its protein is CATSRNYKGQPKGYTF.

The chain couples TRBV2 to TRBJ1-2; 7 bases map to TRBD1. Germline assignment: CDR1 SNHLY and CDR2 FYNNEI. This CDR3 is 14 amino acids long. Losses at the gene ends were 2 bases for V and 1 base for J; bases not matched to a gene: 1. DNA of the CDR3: TGTGCCAGCAGTGAACAGGGGGGTAACTATGGCTACACCTTC. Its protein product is CASSEQGGNYGYTF.

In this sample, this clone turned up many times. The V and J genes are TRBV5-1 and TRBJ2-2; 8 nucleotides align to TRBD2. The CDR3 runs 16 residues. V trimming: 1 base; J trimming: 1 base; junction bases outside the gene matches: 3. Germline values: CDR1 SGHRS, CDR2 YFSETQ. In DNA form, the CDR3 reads TGCGCCAGCAGCTTGTGGGGACTAGGGAACACCGGGGAGCTGTTTTTT. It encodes CASSLWGLGNTGELFF.

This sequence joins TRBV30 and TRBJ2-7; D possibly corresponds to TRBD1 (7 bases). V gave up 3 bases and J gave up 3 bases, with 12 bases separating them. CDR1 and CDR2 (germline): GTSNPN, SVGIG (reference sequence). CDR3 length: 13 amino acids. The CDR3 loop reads CAWSGGQLYEQYF. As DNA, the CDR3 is TGTGCCTGGAGCGGGGGACAGCTCTACGAGCAGTACTTC.

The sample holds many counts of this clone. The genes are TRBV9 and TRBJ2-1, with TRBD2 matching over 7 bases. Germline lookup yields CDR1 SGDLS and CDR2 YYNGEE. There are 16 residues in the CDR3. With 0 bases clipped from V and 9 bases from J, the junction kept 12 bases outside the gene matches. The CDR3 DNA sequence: TGTGCCAGCAGCGTAGATTTGGGGCGGGAGCGGAGTGAGCAGTTCTTC. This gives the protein CASSVDLGRERSEQFF.

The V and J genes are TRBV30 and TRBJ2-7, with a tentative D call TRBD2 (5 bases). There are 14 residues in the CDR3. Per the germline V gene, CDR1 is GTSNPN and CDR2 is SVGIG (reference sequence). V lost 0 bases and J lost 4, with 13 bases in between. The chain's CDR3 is CAWSVGGSIYEQYF. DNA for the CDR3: TGTGCCTGGAGTGTGGGCGGGTCTATATACGAGCAGTACTTC.

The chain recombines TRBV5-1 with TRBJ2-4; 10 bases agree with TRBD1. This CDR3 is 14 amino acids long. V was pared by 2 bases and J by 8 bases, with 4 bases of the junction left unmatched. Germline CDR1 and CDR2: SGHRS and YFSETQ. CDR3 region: CASSFVGTGDIQYF. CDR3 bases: TGCGCCAGCAGCTTCGTTGGGACAGGGGACATTCAGTACTTC.

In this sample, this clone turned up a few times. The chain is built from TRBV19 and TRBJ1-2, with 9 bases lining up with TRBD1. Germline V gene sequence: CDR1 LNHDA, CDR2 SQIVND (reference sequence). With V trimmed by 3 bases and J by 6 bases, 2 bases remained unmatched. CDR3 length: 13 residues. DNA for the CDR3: TGTGCCAGTAGTATTGGGACAGGGCATGGCTACACCTTC. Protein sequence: CASSIGTGHGYTF.

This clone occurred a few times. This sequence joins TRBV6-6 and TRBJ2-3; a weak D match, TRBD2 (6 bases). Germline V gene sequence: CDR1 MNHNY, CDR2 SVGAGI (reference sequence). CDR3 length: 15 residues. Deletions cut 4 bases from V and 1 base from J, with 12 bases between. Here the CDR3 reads CASSSRERGTDTQYF. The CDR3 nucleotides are TGTGCCAGCAGTTCTCGGGAGAGGGGCACAGATACGCAGTATTTT.

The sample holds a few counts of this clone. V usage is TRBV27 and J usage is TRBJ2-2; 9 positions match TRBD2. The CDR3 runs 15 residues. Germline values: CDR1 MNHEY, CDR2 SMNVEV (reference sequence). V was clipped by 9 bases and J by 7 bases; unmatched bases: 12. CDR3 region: CASLGRGLAVGELFF. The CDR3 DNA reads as TGTGCCAGTCTCGGCCGGGGACTAGCCGTCGGGGAGCTGTTTTTT.

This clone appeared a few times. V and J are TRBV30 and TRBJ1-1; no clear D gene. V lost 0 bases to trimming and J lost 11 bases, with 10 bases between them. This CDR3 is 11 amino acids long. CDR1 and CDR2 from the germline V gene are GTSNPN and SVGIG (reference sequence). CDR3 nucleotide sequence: TGTGCCTGGAGTGTAACCGGGGTGGCTTTCTTT. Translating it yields CAWSVTGVAFF.

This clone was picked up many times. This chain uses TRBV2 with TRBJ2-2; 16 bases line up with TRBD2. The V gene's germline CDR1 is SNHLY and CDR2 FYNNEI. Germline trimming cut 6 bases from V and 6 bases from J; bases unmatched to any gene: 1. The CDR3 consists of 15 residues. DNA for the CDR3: TGTGCCAGCAGGGGACTAGCGGGAGGGCCCGGGGAGCTGTTTTTT. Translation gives CASRGLAGGPGELFF.

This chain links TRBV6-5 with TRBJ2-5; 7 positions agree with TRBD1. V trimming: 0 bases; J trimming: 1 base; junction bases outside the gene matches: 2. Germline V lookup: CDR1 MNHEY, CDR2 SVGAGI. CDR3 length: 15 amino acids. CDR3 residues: CASSYSRDSQETQYF. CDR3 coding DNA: TGTGCCAGCAGTTACTCTCGGGACAGCCAAGAGACCCAGTACTTC.

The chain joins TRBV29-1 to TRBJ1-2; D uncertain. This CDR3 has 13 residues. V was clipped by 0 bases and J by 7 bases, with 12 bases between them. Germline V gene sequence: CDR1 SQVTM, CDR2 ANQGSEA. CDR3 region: CSVEDPGMVGYTF. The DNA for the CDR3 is TGCAGCGTTGAAGATCCGGGGATGGTTGGCTACACCTTC.

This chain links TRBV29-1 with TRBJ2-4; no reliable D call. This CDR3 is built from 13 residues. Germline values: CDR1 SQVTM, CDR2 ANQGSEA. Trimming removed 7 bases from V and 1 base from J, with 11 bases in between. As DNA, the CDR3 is TGCAGCGCCCGACACCCGGCCAAAAACATTCAGTACTTC. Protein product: CSARHPAKNIQYF.

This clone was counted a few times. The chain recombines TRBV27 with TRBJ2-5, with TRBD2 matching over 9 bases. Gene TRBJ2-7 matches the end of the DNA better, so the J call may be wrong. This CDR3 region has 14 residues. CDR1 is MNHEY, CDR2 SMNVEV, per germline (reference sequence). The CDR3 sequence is CASSSAGGPYEQYF. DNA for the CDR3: TGTGCCAGCAGTTCTGCGGGAGGGCCCTACGAGCAGTACTTC.

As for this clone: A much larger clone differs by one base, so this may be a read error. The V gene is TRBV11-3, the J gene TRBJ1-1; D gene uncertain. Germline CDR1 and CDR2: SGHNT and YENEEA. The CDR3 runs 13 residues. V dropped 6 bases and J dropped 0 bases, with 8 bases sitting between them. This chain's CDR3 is CASSDTVNTEAFF. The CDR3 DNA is TGTGCCAGCAGTGACACAGTGAACACTGAAGCTTTCTTT. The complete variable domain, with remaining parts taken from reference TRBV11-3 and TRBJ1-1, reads EAGVVQSPRYKIIEKKQPVAFWCNPISGHNTLYWYLQNLGQGPELLIRYENEEAVDDSQLPKDRFSAERLKGVDSTLKIQPAELGDSAVYLCASSDTVNTEAFFGQGTRLTVV.

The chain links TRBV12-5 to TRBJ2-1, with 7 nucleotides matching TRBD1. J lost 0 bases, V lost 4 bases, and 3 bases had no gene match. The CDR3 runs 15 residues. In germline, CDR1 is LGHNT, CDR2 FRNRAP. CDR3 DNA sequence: TGTGCTAGTGGTTCGGGACAGAGCTCCTACAATGAGCAGTTCTTC. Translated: CASGSGQSSYNEQFF.

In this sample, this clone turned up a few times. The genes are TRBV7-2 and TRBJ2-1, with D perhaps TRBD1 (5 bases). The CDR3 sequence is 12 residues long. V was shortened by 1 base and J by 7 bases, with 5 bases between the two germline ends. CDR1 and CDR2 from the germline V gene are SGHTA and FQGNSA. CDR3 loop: CASSLEGNEQFF. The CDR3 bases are TGTGCCAGCAGCTTAGAGGGGAATGAGCAGTTCTTC. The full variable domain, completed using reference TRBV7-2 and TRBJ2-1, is GAGVSQSPSNKVTEKGKDVELRCDPISGHTALYWYRQSLGQGLEFLIYFQGNSAPDKSGLPSDRFSAERTGGSVSTLTIQRTQQEDSAVYLCASSLEGNEQFFGPGTRLTVL.

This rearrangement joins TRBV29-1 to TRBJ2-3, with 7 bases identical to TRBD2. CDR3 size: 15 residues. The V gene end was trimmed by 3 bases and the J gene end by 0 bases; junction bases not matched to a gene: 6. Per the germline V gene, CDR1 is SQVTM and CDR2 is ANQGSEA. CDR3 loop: CSVDKSGASTDTQYF. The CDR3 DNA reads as TGCAGCGTTGATAAGAGCGGGGCTAGCACAGATACGCAGTATTTT.

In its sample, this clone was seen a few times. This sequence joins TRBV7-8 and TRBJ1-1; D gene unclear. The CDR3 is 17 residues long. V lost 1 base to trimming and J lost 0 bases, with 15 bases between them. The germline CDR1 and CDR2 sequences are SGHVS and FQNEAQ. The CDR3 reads CASSLVEAVYMNTEAFF. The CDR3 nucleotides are TGTGCCAGCAGCTTAGTCGAGGCAGTGTACATGAACACTGAAGCTTTCTTT.

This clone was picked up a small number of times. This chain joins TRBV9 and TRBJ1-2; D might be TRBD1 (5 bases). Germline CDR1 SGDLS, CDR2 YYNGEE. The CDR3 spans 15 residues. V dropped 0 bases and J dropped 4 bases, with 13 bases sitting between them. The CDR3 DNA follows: TGTGCCAGCAGCGTAGAGGCGACAGCCCGCTATGGCTACACCTTC. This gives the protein CASSVEATARYGYTF.

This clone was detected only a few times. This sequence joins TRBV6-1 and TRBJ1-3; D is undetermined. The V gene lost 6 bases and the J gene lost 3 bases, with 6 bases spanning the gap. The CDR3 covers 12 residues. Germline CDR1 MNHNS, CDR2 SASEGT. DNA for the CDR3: TGTGCCAGCAGGGGAGATGGAAACACCATATATTTT. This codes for CASRGDGNTIYF.

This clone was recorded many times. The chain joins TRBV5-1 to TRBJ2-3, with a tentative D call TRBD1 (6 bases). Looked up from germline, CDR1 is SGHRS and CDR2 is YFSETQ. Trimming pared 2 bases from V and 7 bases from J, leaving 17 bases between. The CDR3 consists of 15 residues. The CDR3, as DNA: TGCGCCAGCAGCTTCAGGGGTTCGGGCACGAATACGCAGTATTTT. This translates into CASSFRGSGTNTQYF.